Listed below are T cell receptor beta chains from one sample, sequenced in a study of blood T cells in healthy people across ages. TCRdb processed the 5' RACE reads anew with MiXCR; each CDR3 protein has one entry. Of roughly 800,000 distinct CDR3 sequences in the sample, 55% to 75% were seen once. The sequenced sample was blood. The source is a man aged 30 to 39 in good health. The CDR3 runs from the conserved cysteine through the conserved F or W. A D gene is named only where the DNA matches it firmly.

V gene: TRBV30; D gene: TRBD2; CDR3 length: 14; J gene: TRBJ2-5; CDR3 protein: CACMGLAKGSEQYF
V gene: TRBV20-1; D gene: TRBD2; CDR3 length: 14; J gene: TRBJ2-7; CDR3 protein: CSARSIRDYSEQYF
V gene: TRBV5-6; D gene: .; CDR3 length: 15; J gene: TRBJ1-2; CDR3 protein: CASNFDRTAGYGYTF
V gene: TRBV21-1; D gene: .; CDR3 length: 17; J gene: TRBJ2-3; CDR3 protein: CASSTGTSGSRGDTQYF
V gene: TRBV6-5; D gene: TRBD2; CDR3 length: 17; J gene: TRBJ2-1; CDR3 protein: CTSSYSGLAGRSHEQFF
V gene: TRBV6-5; D gene: TRBD2; CDR3 length: 16; J gene: TRBJ2-1; CDR3 protein: CASSPSTSGIRNEQFF
V gene: TRBV20-1; D gene: TRBD1; CDR3 length: 15; J gene: TRBJ2-7; CDR3 protein: CSASWTGVSSYEQYF
V gene: TRBV6-6; D gene: TRBD1; CDR3 length: 15; J gene: TRBJ2-5; CDR3 protein: CASTKPDRVKQTQYF
V gene: TRBV5-1; D gene: TRBD1; CDR3 length: 15; J gene: TRBJ2-5; CDR3 protein: CASSFRGGEYETQYF
V gene: TRBV12-3/TRBV12-4; D gene: .; CDR3 length: 13; J gene: TRBJ2-5; CDR3 protein: CASSLNGLETQYF
V gene: TRBV20-1; D gene: TRBD1; CDR3 length: 17; J gene: TRBJ1-6; CDR3 protein: CSARGRQGSSYNSPLHF
V gene: TRBV7-9; D gene: .; CDR3 length: 16; J gene: TRBJ2-7; CDR3 protein: CASSLRSTGLNYEQYF
V gene: TRBV7-9; D gene: .; CDR3 length: 11; J gene: TRBJ2-1; CDR3 protein: CASSFRDTLFF
V gene: TRBV7-2; D gene: .; CDR3 length: 16; J gene: TRBJ2-2; CDR3 protein: CASSLVGGTNTGELFF
V gene: TRBV7-2; D gene: .; CDR3 length: 16; J gene: TRBJ2-3; CDR3 protein: CASSLFVTRGTDTQYF
V gene: TRBV12-3/TRBV12-4; D gene: .; CDR3 length: 15; J gene: TRBJ2-4; CDR3 protein: CASSSRTDIKNIQYF
V gene: TRBV5-1; D gene: .; CDR3 length: 16; J gene: TRBJ2-3; CDR3 protein: CASSLIGGGAQDTQYF